These T cell receptor beta chains were read from a single sample in a study of response to subunit inactivated influenza vaccine. MiXCR, run by TCRdb on the RT-PCR reads, gives a single entry per CDR3 protein. The sample contains about 540,000 distinct CDR3 sequences, under 30% of which appear only once. These data were also filed under a second study, of T cells expressing NK-cell markers.

The source material was CD4+ T cells sorted from PBMCs, sampled about 13 days after vaccination. These receptors were taken from a middle-aged man who received an inactivated influenza vaccine. CDR3s include the opening cysteine and the closing phenylalanine or tryptophan. D genes are given only for firm matches. Size tells how often a clone was seen (once, few, many) or the class of an expanded clone, and some rows leave it out.

d_gene	v_gene	abundance	j_gene	CDR3aa	CDR3nt
.	TRBV30	.	TRBJ2-7	CAWSRASYEQYF	TGTGCCTGGAGTAGGGCCTCCTACGAGCAGTACTTC
.	TRBV3-1	.	TRBJ2-6	CASSQVLPAVLTF	TGTGCCAGCAGCCAAGTACTGCCGGCAGTCCTGACTTTC
.	TRBV4-1	.	TRBJ1-1	CASSQPGQPNTEAFF	TGCGCCAGCAGCCAACCCGGACAGCCGAACACTGAAGCTTTCTTT
.	TRBV14	many	TRBJ2-3	CASSQVYTQYF	TGTGCCAGCAGCCAAGTTTATACGCAGTATTTT
.	TRBV20-1	.	TRBJ1-2	CSASHGANNYGYTF	TGCAGTGCTAGTCACGGGGCGAATAACTATGGCTACACCTTC
.	TRBV9	.	TRBJ2-3	CASSVGLGSTDTQYF	TGTGCCAGCAGCGTAGGGCTGGGCAGCACAGATACGCAGTATTTT
TRBD2	TRBV5-1	.	TRBJ2-3	CASSLTSGRAVNTQYF	TGCGCCAGCAGCTTGACTAGCGGGAGGGCCGTTAATACGCAGTATTTT
TRBD2	TRBV20-1	.	TRBJ2-5	CSARGGISSGLQETQYF	TGCAGTGCTAGAGGGGGTATCTCTAGCGGGCTCCAAGAGACCCAGTACTTC
.	TRBV5-1	few	TRBJ2-7	CASSLAAGYSYEQYF	TGCGCCAGCAGCTTGGCTGCGGGGTACTCCTACGAGCAGTACTTC
TRBD1	TRBV5-6	.	TRBJ2-1	CASSSKSGTGAYNEQFF	TGTGCCAGCAGCTCAAAGTCCGGGACAGGGGCCTACAATGAGCAGTTCTTC
.	TRBV6-1	.	TRBJ1-6	CASSEIAGGAGTPLHF	TGTGCCAGCAGTGAAATAGCTGGGGGGGCTGGGACACCCCTCCACTTT
TRBD1	TRBV4-2	few	TRBJ2-3	CASSQATGVGSDTQYF	TGTGCCAGCAGCCAGGCTACAGGGGTGGGTTCAGATACGCAGTATTTT
TRBD1	TRBV20-1	.	TRBJ1-2	CSASRGPGGYTF	TGCAGTGCCTCCAGGGGGCCGGGCGGCTACACCTTC
.	TRBV7-9	few	TRBJ2-3	CASSLGHRGDTQYF	TGTGCCAGCAGCTTAGGGCACAGAGGAGATACGCAGTATTTT
.	TRBV7-9	.	TRBJ2-3	CASSAGVGGTDTQYF	TGTGCCAGCAGCGCAGGGGTTGGAGGCACAGATACGCAGTATTTT
.	TRBV5-1	.	TRBJ2-3	CASSSETVNTQYF	TGCGCCAGCAGCTCGGAGACAGTTAATACGCAGTATTTT
TRBD1	TRBV7-2	.	TRBJ2-1	CASRPTGQGRLGKFF	TGTGCCAGCAGGCCTACGGGACAGGGACGTCTTGGGAAGTTCTTC
TRBD1	TRBV6-5	few	TRBJ1-2	CASSLTGGAYGYTF	TGTGCCAGCAGTTTAACAGGGGGCGCGTATGGCTACACCTTC
.	TRBV5-1	.	TRBJ2-3	CASSPTDTDTQYF	TGCGCCAGCAGTCCCACCGACACAGATACGCAGTATTTT
.	TRBV20-1	.	TRBJ2-7	CSAEPGRPYEQYF	TGCAGTGCTGAACCGGGACGGCCCTACGAGCAGTACTTC
TRBD1	TRBV5-1	.	TRBJ2-4	CASSLTGGSVAKNIQYF	TGCGCCAGCAGCTTGACAGGGGGGTCGGTTGCCAAAAACATTCAGTACTTC
.	TRBV6-2/TRBV6-3	few	TRBJ2-7	CASIGGYEQYF	TGTGCCAGCATAGGGGGATACGAGCAGTACTTC
TRBD1	TRBV6-5	.	TRBJ2-7	CASSILGTASSYEQYF	TGTGCCAGCAGTATCCTCGGGACAGCAAGCTCCTACGAGCAGTACTTC
TRBD1	TRBV7-9	few	TRBJ1-2	CASSLSGQGPVGYTF	TGTGCCAGCAGCTTATCGGGACAGGGCCCTGTGGGCTACACCTTC
.	TRBV12-3/TRBV12-4	few	TRBJ1-1	CASSQSSTAFF	TGTGCCAGCAGTCAATCCTCGACGGCTTTCTTT
.	TRBV12-3/TRBV12-4	.	TRBJ2-3	CASSLYAPRGSVDTQYF	TGTGCCAGCAGTTTATACGCCCCCCGGGGGAGCGTTGATACGCAGTATTTT
TRBD2	TRBV18	.	TRBJ2-3	CASSPYRAGTNTDTQYF	TGTGCCAGCTCACCTTACCGAGCGGGAACAAACACAGATACGCAGTATTTT
.	TRBV7-3	.	TRBJ2-5	CASSKSLQETQYF	TGTGCCAGCAGCAAAAGCCTCCAAGAGACCCAGTACTTC
TRBD2	TRBV2	.	TRBJ2-5	CASSRWTSGSIGETQYF	TGTGCCAGCAGCCGGTGGACTAGCGGGAGCATTGGAGAGACCCAGTACTTC
.	TRBV12-3/TRBV12-4	.	TRBJ2-1	CASSPWTNNEQFF	TGTGCCAGCAGTCCCTGGACCAACAATGAGCAGTTCTTC
.	TRBV15	.	TRBJ1-3	CATSRDPGSGNTIYF	TGTGCCACCAGCAGAGATCCAGGCTCTGGAAACACCATATATTTT
TRBD2	TRBV11-1	few	TRBJ2-7	CASSLVASGSYYEQYF	TGTGCCAGCAGCTTAGTCGCTAGCGGGAGCTATTACGAGCAGTACTTC
TRBD2	TRBV7-2	few	TRBJ2-7	CASSPSSGRSEQYF	TGTGCCAGCAGCCCCAGTAGCGGGAGGAGCGAGCAGTACTTC
.	TRBV2	few	TRBJ1-2	CASVREVNYGYTF	TGTGCCAGCGTTCGGGAGGTTAACTATGGCTACACCTTC
.	TRBV5-4	.	TRBJ1-2	CASSVPGPLVYGYTF	TGTGCCAGCAGCGTACCCGGGCCCCTCGTCTATGGCTACACCTTC
.	TRBV7-2	few	TRBJ1-5	CASSLVATSNQPQHF	TGTGCCAGCAGCTTAGTTGCGACGAGCAATCAGCCCCAGCATTTT
.	TRBV7-2	few	TRBJ2-3	CASSPAQGAGGTQYF	TGTGCCAGCAGCCCGGCCCAGGGGGCGGGAGGTACGCAGTATTTT
TRBD2	TRBV2	once	TRBJ2-5	CASRPHQASGIVGQETQYF	TGTGCCAGCAGACCGCACCAGGCTAGCGGGATCGTGGGACAAGAGACCCAGTACTTC
TRBD1	TRBV15	few	TRBJ1-5	CATSRDRGGLGDQPQHF	TGTGCCACCAGCAGAGATAGAGGGGGCTTAGGTGATCAGCCCCAGCATTTT
.	TRBV10-3	.	TRBJ2-1	CAISDRGNEQFF	TGTGCCATCAGTGACAGGGGAAATGAGCAGTTCTTC
.	TRBV12-5	.	TRBJ2-5	CASGCPGGQETQYF	TGTGCTAGTGGTTGTCCCGGGGGGCAGGAGACCCAGTACTTC
TRBD1	TRBV18	many	TRBJ2-5	CASSVNQGAGETQYF	TGTGCCAGCTCAGTAAACCAGGGGGCCGGAGAGACCCAGTACTTC
.	TRBV3-1	.	TRBJ1-3	CASSPGPEITIYF	TGTGCCAGCAGCCCCGGGCCGGAGATCACCATATATTTT
.	TRBV19	once	TRBJ2-7	CASRRAAGHEQYF	TGTGCCTCACGGAGGGCAGCGGGCCACGAGCAGTACTTC
.	TRBV28	once	TRBJ2-6	CASRQGYGANVLTF	TGTGCCAGCAGACAGGGCTATGGGGCCAACGTCCTGACTTTC